This T cell receptor (beta chain) was found in a study of T cell responses to AZD1222 COVID-19 vaccine (dated by TCRdb to about 2021). At the level of the whole study: AZD1222 recipients whose second dose came at about 4 weeks and those whose second dose came at about 12 weeks were combined into one group, since spike-specific TCR depth and breadth did not differ between the two schedules. Enrollment into the trials was organized by age into subgroups of 18-55, 56-69 and 70-plus years, and those subgroups contained about 160, 30 and 59 TCR-sequenced participants, respectively. A total of just over 230 trial participants underwent TCR sequencing, of whom about 200 had received two doses of AZD1222 and 26 had received two doses of the MenACWY control vaccine. Paper-wide results and their limitations: In the small 56-69-year group, the increase in depth fell short of significance, most likely because of low power. Participants were mostly white British, with more females than males. The authors suggested clonal diversity may have been underestimated. Vaccine-associated CD4 TCRs spanned the whole spike protein, with dominant responses in regions 160-218 and 743-854. Nearly half of unique spike-specific TCRs reportedly recognized epitopes outside regions mutated in the B.1.351 and B.1.1.7 variants. Spike-specific TCR breadth and depth rose significantly after two AZD1222 doses compared with day 0 and with MenACWY recipients. Only five to seven AZD1222 recipients were SARS-CoV-2 seropositive at baseline, limiting conclusions about previously exposed vaccinees. No day 14 peak-response samples were available, so repertoires were characterized only after the peak T cell response.

CDR3 length: 12 amino acids, cysteine to phenylalanine. CDR3 DNA only is kept here, 36 bases in frame from base 1. CDR1 and CDR2, looked up from the germline V gene (reference sequence), are MNHEY and SMNVEV. The junction carries 9 bases between V and J, which are trimmed by 6 bases and 3 bases respectively. This clone was counted once. Its target antigen remains unknown. No base-level quality is on record; no much larger clone is a single base apart. The time point label here, explained by the study, means: baseline before first vaccination. Vaccinee samples were obtained from the UK trials COV001 and COV002, which included a single-blind randomized controlled phase 2/3 trial of AZD1222 (ChAdOx1 nCoV-19) in healthy adults. For TCRbeta chain sequencing, PBMC samples from trial participants were taken at day 0 and at day 28 after the second dose. The CDR3 regions of human TCRbeta chains were analyzed by immunosequencing. The original methods were these. TCRs in the repertoires were matched against a reference library of SARS-CoV-2-specific TCRs that had been generated with the MIRA antigen-specificity platform. Breadth was defined as the fraction of unique TCRs that were SARS-CoV-2-associated, and depth was defined as the fraction of total T cells that were SARS-CoV-2-associated. Using the MIRA data, each spike-specific TCR was assigned both to the spike region to which the TCR was reactive and to a CD4 or CD8 class. Log10-transformed breadth and depth values were compared by one-way ANOVA with Sidak's multiple comparisons tests. This is the immuneACCESS table as TCRdb keeps it, with only in-frame sequences that have V and J called. A part of the clones is gone; compared with another copy, unresolved V genes explain less than half, and the rest is unexplained. The DNA gave D and trimming, while V, J and clone size come from that table. Within this sample are 170,000 or so clones, with about nine tenths of them counted one time only. The ten top clones hold approximately 3% of the sample.

The receptor's source is an adult in good health. Sample: peripheral blood, taken on day 0 of AZD1222 vaccination. The chain is encoded by TRBV27 joined to TRBJ2-7, with no confident D gene call. The nucleotide sequence is TGTGCCAGCAGAACGGTGGGCTACGAGCAGTACTTC. This sequence encodes CASRTVGYEQYF.